This T cell receptor beta chain was recorded in a study of blood T cell repertoires in COVID-19 (dated by TCRdb to 2018 to 2020). Describing the broader study: Samples from collaborators originated in the United States, Italy and Spain and spanned both the acute and convalescent phases of COVID-19. The prospective study material was composed of cDNA or gDNA derived from T cells, B-cell-depleted T cells, or PBMCs. The dataset comprised deeply sampled blood TCRbeta repertoires from subjects exposed to, actively infected with, or recovered from COVID-19. The repertoires were released in a freely available public database intended as a resource for research on the immune response to SARS-CoV-2. Samples came from the ongoing ImmuneRACE study (first 160 participants) plus 1,254 subjects from 6 global collaborators. A de-identified subject ID, COVID-19 status, age in years and sex were almost always included in the sample metadata. Where available, HLA class I and class II types were obtained from metadata supplied by the sample provider rather than from assay-based typing. Broader findings and caveats from the paper: How much clinical and demographic metadata was included differed by source and by participant, and the metadata was provided uncurated.

As to this clone: It lacks a known antigen. No per-base quality is available; no much larger clone lies one base away.

There are 14 amino acids in the CDR3, from cysteine to phenylalanine inclusive. The retained sequence is limited to the CDR3, 42 bases, with the frame set at the first base. V is pruned by 4 bases and J by 6 bases, leaving 6 bases of the junction without a gene match. CDR1 LGHNA and CDR2 YNFKEQ were looked up in the germline V gene. The immunoSEQ Assay, a bias-controlled multiplex PCR, was used to amplify TCRbeta CDR3 regions from genomic DNA. Turning to the authors' computational methods: Within the assay, amplification of reference gene primers was used to estimate how many nucleated cells each sample contained. To quantify the absolute abundance of each unique TCRbeta CDR3 rearrangement, sequence reads were collapsed and filtered. For each sample, productive Simpson clonality was calculated as the square root of Simpson's diversity index across productive rearrangements. The immuneACCESS repertoire file appears here via TCRdb, limited to in-frame rearrangements. These files lack a portion of the clones; in checked studies, under half of the deficit traces to unresolved V genes, and the cause of the others is not known. Clonal size and the V and J genes are those of that table, whereas D and trimming came from the DNA. The sample yields approximately 77,000 clones; around 88% were counted once. The ten largest clones represent more than 5.5% of the sample.

The collaborating institutions used their own protocols to collect whole blood in K2EDTA tubes. Collaborator samples were shipped for TCRbeta analysis as frozen whole blood, isolated PBMCs, or DNA extracted from either sample type. This TCR was sampled from a woman older than 75 with acute or convalescent COVID-19. This chain is built from TRBV4-2 and TRBJ2-3; TRBD1 lines up with 8 middle nucleotides. Sequencing was done on a sample of peripheral blood. The sequenced DNA is TGTGCCAGCAGCCCAAACAGGGGGAGGGATACGCAGTATTTT. Translation gives CASSPNRGRDTQYF.